This T cell receptor beta chain was recovered during a study of shared clonotypes between healthy human individuals. Germline V CDR1 and CDR2: SGHTA, FQGNSA. The V gene end was trimmed by 4 bases and the J gene end by 0 bases; junction bases not matched to a gene: 7. The CDR3 is 16 amino acids. Profiled with immunoSEQ multiplex PCR; TCRdb holds only in-frame clones, not every one. The profile shows some 680,000 clones, 73% of them singletons. About this clone: The target antigen is unknown.

Study conclusions and caveats: Richness estimates generally favored naive over memory subsets.

The chain recombines TRBV7-2 with TRBJ2-7; 9 positions match TRBD2. Sequencing was carried out using memory CD4+ T cells sorted from blood. Subset defined: CD45RA-negative fraction. This sequence originates from a woman aged 25 to 39 in good health. CDR3 nucleotide sequence: TGTGCCAGCAGCTACTATCTAGCGGGACCCTCCTACGAGCAGTACTTC. Translated: CASSYYLAGPSYEQYF.